The present entry profiles one T cell receptor beta chain with its context. Its binding antigen is unknown. Base qualities are missing; no much larger clone stands one base away. This specimen's time point label, per the study, means: week 23, last vaccination. A 20-mer mutant IDH1 peptide at 300 micrograms in Montanide made up each vaccine dose, which was injected subcutaneously together with topical imiquimod. The donors had newly diagnosed IDH1-mutant astrocytomas of WHO grade 3 or 4 that showed loss of nuclear ATRX. The samples were drawn from NOA16, a multicentre, single-arm, open-label phase I trial in Germany that tested a mutant IDH1 peptide vaccine in humans for the first time. Genomic DNA for TCRB sequencing was extracted from EDTA blood using the DNeasy Blood and Tissue Kit. This sample is part of a study of a mutant IDH1 vaccine in newly diagnosed glioma (dated by TCRdb to about 2021). Concerning the study at large: Eight vaccinations were administered to patients in weeks 1, 3, 5, 7, 11, 15, 19 and 23, corresponding to visits V03 through V10. Of the approximately 30 treated patients, approximately 62% were male and 37.5% were female, and the mean age was around 40 years. Before enrollment, most patients had been given radiochemotherapy with temozolomide as standard therapy, while the rest had received either radiotherapy alone or temozolomide alone. Vaccination began 4-6 weeks after radiotherapy alone, or alongside temozolomide cycles in the chemotherapy-containing groups. Peripheral blood was drawn at six visits: V03 (baseline), V05, V07, V10, V12 and V13. Longitudinal TCRB deep sequencing was done for some 26 treated patients, wherever samples were available for exploratory analyses. The study at large found these results: Immune responses induced by the vaccine were seen in roughly 95% of patients across multiple MHC alleles. Availability determined which PBMC samples were chosen for TCRB deep sequencing. It was noted by the authors that analyses of patient blood samples could not be reproduced owing to sample limitations. No apparent relationship was observed between pseudoprogression and alterations in the top peripheral T cell clonotypes detected by TCRB sequencing.

The library was made by the immunoSEQ multiplex PCR assay. The hsTCRB Kit was used according to the manufacturer's protocol to amplify rearranged TCR beta chain sequences. Sequencing of TCRB libraries was carried out on an Illumina MiSeq. As for the original processing: The proprietary platform of the kit vendor was used for demultiplexing, trimming and gene mapping. TCRdb's version of the immuneACCESS table is confined to in-frame rearrangements and falls short of the full clone set. An unresolved V gene accounts for under half of the shortfall where checked; the remainder is of unknown origin. That table furnishes V, J and clone size, whereas the DNA furnished D and trimming. The sample includes about 86,000 clones, with around 85% observed a single time. The ten largest clones capture about 2.2% of the sample. The source material was PBMCs, sampled from a glioma patient whose treatment included an IDH1 peptide vaccine. This receptor was obtained from a man in his thirties or forties with glioma. Some clones in this sample may be carry-over from other donors' samples.

The nucleotide sequence is TGTGCCACCAGATTTGGACAGGGGGAAGGCTACACCTTC. Its translation is CATRFGQGEGYTF. Here the chain combines TRBV19 and TRBJ1-2, and 10 junctional nucleotides match TRBD1. The CDR3 covers 13 residues, taking in both the cysteine and the phenylalanine. Only the CDR3 part of the read is kept: 39 bases, read in frame from the first base. Via the germline V gene (reference sequence), CDR1 is LNHDA and CDR2 SQIVND. The V end gives up 10 bases and the J end 8 bases, leaving 10 bases in the junction not matched to a gene.